The 25 T cell receptor beta chains below all came from one sample that was sequenced in a study of blood T cell repertoires in COVID-19. The protocol was immunoSEQ multiplex PCR, while the TCRdb copy is restricted to in-frame clones and leaves out a portion. Of about 120,000 clones listed, around 81% are singletons. Sequencing used peripheral blood. All receptors derive from a man aged 60-69 years with acute or convalescent COVID-19.

The gene calls are TRBV5-1 and TRBJ2-1, with 11 positions matching TRBD2. Germline CDR1 and CDR2: SGHRS and YFSETQ. This CDR3 is built from 15 residues. V was clipped by 0 bases and J by 7 bases; unmatched bases: 3. The CDR3 DNA sequence: TGCGCCAGCAGCTTGGCGCTAGCGGGAGGAAATGAGCAGTTCTTC. Translation: CASSLALAGGNEQFF.

This sequence joins TRBV19 and TRBJ1-6; D is uncertain. The CDR3 runs 12 residues. V lost 5 bases to trimming and J lost 7 bases, with 6 bases between them. CDR1 LNHDA and CDR2 SQIVND come from the germline V gene (reference sequence). CDR3 in amino acids: CASSGRNSPLHF. CDR3 DNA: TGTGCCAGTAGTGGCAGGAATTCACCCCTCCACTTT.

This clone was seen only once. The rearrangement uses TRBV9 and TRBJ1-3; TRBD1 agrees at 8 bases. The V and J ends lost 4 bases and 0 bases, in that order; junction bases with no gene match: 9. Germline assignment: CDR1 SGDLS and CDR2 YYNGEE. The CDR3 is 17 amino acids. The CDR3 region is CASSIGQGLNSGNTIYF. The CDR3 nucleotides are TGTGCCAGCAGCATCGGACAGGGCCTAAACTCTGGAAACACCATATATTTT.

The chain has TRBV3-1 (or the pseudogene TRBV3-2) and TRBJ2-3; 11 bases are a match to TRBD2. Germline V gene lookup returns CDR1 LGHDT and CDR2 YNNKEL (reference sequence). The junction had 9 bases not matched to a gene; V was cut back by 4 bases and J by 3 bases. The CDR3 sequence is 17 residues long. In DNA form, the CDR3 reads TGTGCCAGCAGCCCAACACTAGCGGGAGAGGAAACAGATACGCAGTATTTT. Protein product: CASSPTLAGEETDTQYF.

There are a few counts of this clone. The CDR3 DNA sequence: TGTGCCAGCAGGCCGAGGACAGAAAGCTATGGCTACACCTTC. Translation: CASRPRTESYGYTF. The rearrangement links TRBV6-6 to TRBJ1-2; weak D call: TRBD1 (6 bases). The CDR3 spans 14 residues. Trimming removed 6 bases from V and 4 bases from J, with 15 bases in between. Germline V gene data show CDR1 as MNHNY and CDR2 as SVGAGI (reference sequence).

The rearrangement links TRBV3-1 (or the pseudogene TRBV3-2) to TRBJ1-3, with 8 bases lining up with TRBD1. From germline, CDR1 is LGHDT and CDR2 YNNKEL (reference sequence). The CDR3 length is 15 residues. J was trimmed by 10 bases and V by 5 bases; bases with no gene match: 13. The CDR3 nucleotides read TGTGCCAGCAGCGCCCCAGGGGGCACCCCTGGGACCATATATTTT. This encodes CASSAPGGTPGTIYF.

A single count supports this clone. The genes are TRBV2 and TRBJ1-4, with no clear D. Germline CDR1 SNHLY, CDR2 FYNNEI. The CDR3 sequence is 13 residues long. The V and J ends lost 8 bases and 8 bases respectively, with 15 bases between them. CDR3 sequence: CASSPGSYEKLFF. As DNA, the CDR3 is TGTGCCAGCTCGCCCGGGTCGTACGAAAAACTGTTTTTT.

This chain joins TRBV19 and TRBJ1-5, with a possible D match to TRBD1 (5 bases). CDR1 and CDR2 (germline): LNHDA, SQIVND (reference sequence). This CDR3 region has 19 residues. Trimming pared 3 bases from V and 2 bases from J, leaving 23 bases between. CDR3 sequence reads: CASSMGRMGGSYGNQPQHF. DNA of the CDR3: TGTGCCAGTAGTATGGGGCGTATGGGGGGAAGCTATGGCAATCAGCCCCAGCATTTT.

The chain employs TRBV27 and TRBJ1-2, with a possible D match to TRBD1 (5 bases). The CDR3 has 13 amino acids. V gave up 4 bases and J gave up 6 bases, with 12 bases separating them. Germline values: CDR1 MNHEY, CDR2 SMNVEV (reference sequence). CDR3 region: CASSWGGGNGYTF. CDR3 DNA sequence: TGTGCCAGCAGTTGGGGCGGGGGGAATGGCTACACCTTC.

The chain recombines TRBV6-5 with TRBJ1-3; TRBD1 aligns across 7 bases. The germline V gene encodes CDR1 MNHEY and CDR2 SVGAGI. This CDR3 region has 14 residues. J gave up 1 base and V 4 bases, and 1 base lay outside the gene matches. The CDR3 loop reads CASSSGGSGNTIYF. The CDR3 region has the DNA TGTGCCAGCAGTTCAGGGGGTTCTGGAAACACCATATATTTT.

V gene TRBV30 combines with J gene TRBJ2-7; 8 nucleotides agree with TRBD2. CDR3 size: 13 residues. The V gene end was trimmed by 0 bases and the J gene end by 3 bases; junction bases not matched to a gene: 1. Germline V gene data show CDR1 as GTSNPN and CDR2 as SVGIG (reference sequence). The CDR3 coding sequence is TGTGCCTGGAGTGTCGGGGGGGTCTACGAGCAGTACTTC. Translation gives CAWSVGGVYEQYF.

V is TRBV14 and J is TRBJ1-1; no definite D call. The CDR3 consists of 13 residues. Looked up from germline, CDR1 is SGHDN and CDR2 is FVKESK. The V end lost 0 bases, the J end lost 10 bases, and 12 bases lay between the germline ends. The CDR3 loop is CASSQDYVLGAFF. In DNA form, the CDR3 reads TGTGCCAGCAGCCAAGATTATGTCCTAGGAGCTTTCTTT.

V gene TRBV24-1 combines with J gene TRBJ2-1, with TRBD2 as a possible D gene (5 bases). V was pared by 3 bases and J by 0 bases, with 8 bases between. Germline CDR1 reads KGHDR; CDR2 reads SFDVKD. The CDR3 is made up of 15 amino acids. The CDR3 here is CATSDPGSSYNEQFF. CDR3 bases: TGTGCCACCAGTGATCCGGGAAGCTCCTACAATGAGCAGTTCTTC.

V gene TRBV11-2 combines with J gene TRBJ2-1, with a tentative D call TRBD2 (6 bases). Deletions cut 0 bases from V and 12 bases from J, with 9 bases between. Germline V gives CDR1 SGHAT, CDR2 FQNNGV. The CDR3 has 12 amino acids. The CDR3 loop is CASSLDGSRQFF. Here the CDR3 DNA reads TGTGCCAGCAGCTTAGACGGGAGTAGGCAGTTCTTC.

The chain links TRBV9 to TRBJ2-7; 7 bases agree with TRBD2. Germline V gene sequence: CDR1 SGDLS, CDR2 YYNGEE. The CDR3 spans 15 residues. V trimming: 0 bases; J trimming: 3 bases; junction bases outside the gene matches: 6. Written as DNA, the CDR3 is TGTGCCAGCAGCGTAGGGGGGGGGACCCTCTACGAGCAGTACTTC. Residues: CASSVGGGTLYEQYF.

The CDR3 is CASTVQFTYNEQFF. The CDR3 DNA reads TGTGCCAGTACTGTACAGTTCACATACAATGAGCAGTTCTTC. This chain connects TRBV19 to TRBJ2-1; no clear D gene. This CDR3 spans 14 amino acids. Trimming cost V 7 bases and J 4 bases, with 14 bases left between them. Germline V gene sequence: CDR1 LNHDA, CDR2 SQIVND (reference sequence).

The gene calls are TRBV5-1 and TRBJ1-6; the D gene is possibly TRBD1 (6 bases). V was pared by 0 bases and J by 7 bases, with 8 bases between. The CDR3 is 14 residues long. Looked up from germline, CDR1 is SGHRS and CDR2 is YFSETQ. In nucleotides, the CDR3 is TGCGCCAGCAGCTTGGACAGGGTAAATTCACCCCTCCACTTT. It specifies CASSLDRVNSPLHF.

The chain is built from TRBV28 and TRBJ1-2; 11 nucleotides agree with TRBD1. The CDR3 has 15 amino acids. Germline V CDR1 and CDR2: MDHEN, SYDVKM. Trimming at V came to 4 bases and at J to 3 bases, leaving 4 bases not matched to a gene. This CDR3 is CASSWTGGFDYGYTF. The CDR3 DNA reads as TGTGCCAGCAGTTGGACAGGGGGCTTCGACTATGGCTACACCTTC.

This clone has more than one count but fewer than ten. The chain couples TRBV18 to TRBJ1-5; possible D gene TRBD1, 5 bases. Per the germline V gene, CDR1 is KGHSH and CDR2 is LQKENI. V shed 3 bases and J shed 4 bases, with 19 bases lying between them. The CDR3 totals 17 residues. Here the CDR3 DNA reads TGTGCCAGCTCACCCAGGCAGGGCCTTGGATGGAATCAGCCCCAGCATTTT. Protein sequence: CASSPRQGLGWNQPQHF.

This chain connects TRBV2 to TRBJ1-5; D uncertain. In germline, CDR1 is SNHLY, CDR2 FYNNEI. The CDR3 has 14 residues. V shed 8 bases and J shed 8 bases, with 19 bases lying between them. For the CDR3, the DNA is TGTGCCAGCTCCCCGACCGGCTTTGCGGAGCCCCAGCATTTT. Its translation: CASSPTGFAEPQHF.

The chain combines TRBV28 with TRBJ2-7; 9 nucleotides agree with TRBD1. Germline V CDR1 and CDR2: MDHEN, SYDVKM. This CDR3 comprises 15 residues. The trim removed 6 bases at V and 7 bases at J, leaving 13 bases unmatched. The CDR3 reads CASSSSGTGPGEQYF. The CDR3 region has the DNA TGTGCCAGCAGCTCTTCCGGGACAGGGCCGGGAGAGCAGTACTTC. Full variable domain (rest looked up from reference TRBV28 and TRBJ2-7): DVKVTQSSRYLVKRTGEKVFLECVQDMDHENMFWYRQDPGLGLRLIYFSYDVKMKEKGDIPEGYSVSREKKERFSLILESASTNQTSMYLCASSSSGTGPGEQYFGPGTRLTVT.

A word on this clone: At one boundary the junction diverges from the germline segment, which might be a read error. The CDR3 spells CASTRDRAGNTETFF. CDR3 nucleotides: TGTGCCAGCACTCGGGACAGGGCGGGAAACACTGAAACTTTCTTT. J is TRBJ1-1 and V is TRBV28, with 9 bases that match TRBD1. CDR3 length: 15 residues. Germline CDR1 reads MDHEN; CDR2 reads SYDVKM.

The chain joins TRBV10-3 to TRBJ1-2, with D maybe TRBD1 (5 bases). This CDR3 region has 12 residues. V lost 3 bases to trimming and J lost 8 bases, with 10 bases between them. Per the germline V gene, CDR1 is ENHRY and CDR2 is SYGVKD. As DNA, the CDR3 is TGTGCCATCAGTGACAGGGCCGAGGGCTACACCTTC. It specifies CAISDRAEGYTF.

The chain is built from TRBV30 and TRBJ2-1; the D gene is possibly TRBD2 (5 bases). The V gene's germline CDR1 is GTSNPN and CDR2 SVGIG (reference sequence). Trimming took off 2 bases at V and 9 bases at J, with 14 bases between the two ends. The CDR3 totals 13 residues. The CDR3 sequence: CAWSLGRRTEQFF. The CDR3 nucleotides read TGTGCCTGGAGTTTGGGTAGGAGGACTGAGCAGTTCTTC.

This chain links TRBV24-1 with TRBJ2-2; tentatively, D is TRBD1 (6 bases). V lost 5 bases to trimming and J lost 4 bases, with 7 bases between them. The CDR3 consists of 13 residues. Germline V gene sequence: CDR1 KGHDR, CDR2 SFDVKD. CDR3 DNA sequence: TGTGCCACCAGTGTGGGGGCCACCGGGGAGCTGTTTTTT. Translated, it gives CATSVGATGELFF.